The 6 T cell receptor beta chains given below trace back to one sample, sequenced in a study of identical twins. MiXCR was run by TCRdb on the 5' RACE reads, yielding one entry per CDR3 protein. The top ten clones hold 10% of a sample with 200,000 to 300,000 distinct CDR3 sequences, 10% to 13% of them seen once. The sample taken for sequencing was memory T cells sorted from blood. These receptors all come from a man in his fifties or sixties in good health.

This clonotype was picked up many times. The V call is TRBV20-1, the J call TRBJ2-7; the match to TRBD1 covers 7 bases. J gave up 2 bases and V 3 bases, and 4 bases lay outside the gene matches. Germline-derived CDR1 and CDR2 are DFQATT and SNEGSKA (reference sequence). CDR3 length equals 13 residues. The CDR3 reads CSARGQLTYEQYF. The CDR3 nucleotides read TGCAGTGCTAGGGGACAGCTAACCTACGAGCAGTACTTC.

This clonotype was observed at least ten times. The chain employs TRBV12-3 or TRBV12-4 and TRBJ1-2, with no clear D. This CDR3 spans 12 amino acids. V was shortened by 3 bases and J by 4 bases, with 6 bases between the two germline ends. The CDR3 nucleotides read TGTGCCAGCAGTTTTTCCACCTATGGCTACACCTTC. Protein product: CASSFSTYGYTF.

The sample holds many counts of this clonotype. This chain links TRBV4-3 with TRBJ2-4, with D possibly being TRBD1 (5 bases). The V gene lost 0 bases and the J gene lost 7 bases, with 13 bases spanning the gap. From germline, CDR1 is LGHNA and CDR2 YSLEER. This CDR3 region has 15 residues. The CDR3 bases are TGCGCCAGCAGCCAAGATGTCGGCAGGGCCAACATTCAGTACTTC. Its protein is CASSQDVGRANIQYF.

This clonotype was found a few times. This chain joins TRBV6-1 and TRBJ2-3; D not certain. Germline CDR1 and CDR2: MNHNS and SASEGT. This CDR3 is built from 13 residues. The V end lost 6 bases, the J end lost 7 bases, and 14 bases lay between the germline ends. The CDR3 here is CASSFPDRNTQYF. For the CDR3, the DNA is TGTGCCAGCAGCTTCCCAGATCGAAATACGCAGTATTTT.

This clonotype was found many times. The chain employs TRBV7-2 and TRBJ2-2; D uncertain. The CDR3 contains 15 residues. V shed 0 bases and J shed 5 bases, with 10 bases lying between them. The germline V gene has CDR1 SGHTA and CDR2 FQGNSA. CDR3 region: CASSLARRRTGELFF. CDR3 nucleotide sequence: TGTGCCAGCAGCTTAGCGAGGAGACGGACCGGGGAGCTGTTTTTT. The full variable domain, rest sourced from reference TRBV7-2 and TRBJ2-2, is GAGVSQSPSNKVTEKGKDVELRCDPISGHTALYWYRQSLGQGLEFLIYFQGNSAPDKSGLPSDRFSAERTGGSVSTLTIQRTQQEDSAVYLCASSLARRRTGELFFGEGSRLTVL.

Only a few counts were recorded for this clonotype. The chain recombines TRBV18 with TRBJ2-3; a weak D match, TRBD1 (5 bases). CDR1 is KGHSH, CDR2 LQKENI, per germline. This CDR3 comprises 18 residues. V lost 4 bases, J lost 0 bases, and 20 bases lay in between. CDR3 amino acids: CASSLTSRGATSTDTQYF. CDR3 bases: TGTGCCAGCTCACTCACATCACGTGGGGCAACTAGCACAGATACGCAGTATTTT.